The 9 T cell receptor beta chains listed next were all sequenced from one sample in a study of vaccination and CD4 T cells after COVID-19. These receptors' targets are unknown. Cultured CD4+ T-cell DNA underwent Oncomine TCR Beta short-read sequencing. Via MiXCR, TCRdb re-called the PCR reads, giving one row per CDR3 protein. The repertoire holds approximately 13,000 distinct CDR3 sequences, with 50% to 65% as singletons. Stated treatment: roughly nine-day PBMC culture with coronavirus spike peptide pools or control peptides (ViraFEST assay). What was sequenced was CD4+ T cells from blood, cultured in vitro. All receptors come from a human donor who had recovered from COVID-19.

V gene TRBV6-4 combines with J gene TRBJ2-2; 11 bases line up with TRBD2. CDR3 size: 16 residues. Germline values: CDR1 MRHNA, CDR2 SNTAGT. With V trimmed by 9 bases and J by 1 base, 7 bases remained unmatched. In nucleotides, the CDR3 is TGTGCCAGAATACTTCTAGCGGGAGGGAACACCGGGGAGCTGTTTTTT. Translating it yields CARILLAGGNTGELFF.

V usage is TRBV5-4 and J usage is TRBJ2-2; 10 bases align to TRBD2. CDR1 is SGHNT, CDR2 YYREEE, per germline (reference sequence). V lost 2 bases, J lost 5 bases, and 6 bases stayed unmatched. The CDR3 is 16 residues long. CDR3 loop: CASSFPSGSSTGELFF. The CDR3 nucleotides read TGTGCCAGCAGCTTCCCTAGCGGGAGTAGTACCGGGGAGCTGTTTTTT.

CDR3 in DNA: TGTGCCAGCAGCTTAGGAGGCAGGGGGGATGAGACCCAGTACTTC. It translates to CASSLGGRGDETQYF. V and J are TRBV7-2 and TRBJ2-5, with D possibly TRBD1 on 7 matching bases. There are 15 residues in the CDR3. Germline lookup yields CDR1 SGHTA and CDR2 FQGNSA. Trimming removed 1 base from V and 5 bases from J, with 14 bases in between.

This clonotype is labeled as medium-sized. V is TRBV20-1 and J is TRBJ2-5; 7 bases fit TRBD2. The V gene end was trimmed by 0 bases and the J gene end by 4 bases; junction bases not matched to a gene: 5. Germline lookup yields CDR1 DFQATT and CDR2 SNEGSKA (reference sequence). CDR3 length: 14 amino acids. CDR3 residues: CSARDPSGRETQYF. The CDR3 region has the DNA TGCAGTGCTAGAGATCCTAGCGGACGAGAGACCCAGTACTTC.

The chain recombines TRBV2 with TRBJ2-5, with D hard to call. Germline lookup yields CDR1 SNHLY and CDR2 FYNNEI. This CDR3 is built from 10 residues. Between the trimmed V and J ends, which lost 3 bases and 5 bases, there was a span of 1 base. For the CDR3, the DNA is TGTGCCAGCAGTGATGAGACCCAGTACTTC. This encodes CASSDETQYF.

This sequence joins TRBV4-3 and TRBJ2-6, with 7 bases fitting TRBD2. The germline CDR1 and CDR2 sequences are LGHNA and YSLEER. With V trimmed by 0 bases and J by 1 base, 0 bases remained unmatched. The CDR3 contains 16 residues. The chain's CDR3 is CASSQEAGSGANVLTF. In DNA form, the CDR3 reads TGCGCCAGCAGCCAAGAAGCGGGGTCTGGGGCCAACGTCCTGACTTTC.

The chain carries TRBV27 and TRBJ2-1; 8 bases agree with TRBD2. The J segment lost 8 bases and the V segment lost 2 bases, leaving 14 bases of the junction unmatched. Germline loops: CDR1 MNHEY, CDR2 SMNVEV (reference sequence). The CDR3 runs to 17 residues. The CDR3 region is CASSLGVWGTRGYEQFF. The CDR3 DNA follows: TGTGCCAGCAGTTTAGGAGTTTGGGGGACTAGGGGCTATGAGCAGTTCTTC.

The chain joins TRBV6-5 to TRBJ1-4; no firm D call. Germline V CDR1 and CDR2: MNHEY, SVGAGI. The V and J ends lost 2 bases and 5 bases respectively, with 9 bases between them. The CDR3 runs to 14 residues. The CDR3 coding sequence is TGTGCCAGCAGTTACACGGGTAGAAATGAAAAACTGTTTTTT. This codes for CASSYTGRNEKLFF.

This chain joins TRBV30 and TRBJ1-3, with 7 bases that match TRBD1. This CDR3 region has 14 residues. Germline V gene sequence: CDR1 GTSNPN, CDR2 SVGIG (reference sequence). Trimming removed 7 bases from V and 2 bases from J; junction bases left unmatched: 8. CDR3 coding DNA: TGTGCCTCTGGAGAGGGGGCCACTGGAAACACCATATATTTT. Translated: CASGEGATGNTIYF. The complete variable domain, with remaining parts taken from reference TRBV30 and TRBJ1-3, reads SQTIHQWPATLVQPVGSPLSLECTVEGTSNPNLYWYRQAAGRGLQLLFYSVGIGQISSEVPQNLSASRPQDRQFILSSKKLLLSDSGFYLCASGEGATGNTIYFGEGSWLTVV.